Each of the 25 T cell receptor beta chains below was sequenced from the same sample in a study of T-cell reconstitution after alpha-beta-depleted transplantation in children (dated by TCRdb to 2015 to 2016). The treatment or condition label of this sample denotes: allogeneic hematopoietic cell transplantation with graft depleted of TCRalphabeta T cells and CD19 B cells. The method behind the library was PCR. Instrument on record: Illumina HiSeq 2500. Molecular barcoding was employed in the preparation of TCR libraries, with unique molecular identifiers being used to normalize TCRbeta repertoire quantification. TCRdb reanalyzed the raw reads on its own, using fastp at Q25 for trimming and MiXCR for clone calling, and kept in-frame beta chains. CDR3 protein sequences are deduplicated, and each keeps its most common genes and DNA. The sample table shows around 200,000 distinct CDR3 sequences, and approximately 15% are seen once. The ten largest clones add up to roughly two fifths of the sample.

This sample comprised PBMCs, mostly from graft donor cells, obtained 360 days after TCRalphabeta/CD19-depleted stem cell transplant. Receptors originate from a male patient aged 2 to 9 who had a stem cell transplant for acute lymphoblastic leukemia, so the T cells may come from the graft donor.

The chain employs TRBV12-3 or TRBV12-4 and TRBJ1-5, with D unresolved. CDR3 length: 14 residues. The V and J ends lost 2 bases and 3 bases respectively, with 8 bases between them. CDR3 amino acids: CASSLIDYNQPQHF. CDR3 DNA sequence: TGTGCCAGCAGTTTAATTGATTACAATCAGCCCCAGCATTTT.

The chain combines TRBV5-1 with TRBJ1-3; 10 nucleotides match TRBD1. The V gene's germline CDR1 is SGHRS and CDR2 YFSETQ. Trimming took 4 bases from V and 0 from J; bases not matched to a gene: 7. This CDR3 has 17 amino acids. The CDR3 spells CASSEGTGASSGNTIYF. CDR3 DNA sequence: TGCGCCAGCAGCGAGGGGACAGGGGCGTCCTCTGGAAACACCATATATTTT.

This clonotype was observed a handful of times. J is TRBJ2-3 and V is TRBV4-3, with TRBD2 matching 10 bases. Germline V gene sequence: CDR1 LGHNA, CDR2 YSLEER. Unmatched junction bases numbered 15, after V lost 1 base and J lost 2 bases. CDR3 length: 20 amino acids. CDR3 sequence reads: CASSQALAGAPVSVTDTQYF. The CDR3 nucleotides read TGCGCCAGCAGCCAAGCGCTAGCGGGGGCGCCGGTGTCTGTCACAGATACGCAGTATTTT.

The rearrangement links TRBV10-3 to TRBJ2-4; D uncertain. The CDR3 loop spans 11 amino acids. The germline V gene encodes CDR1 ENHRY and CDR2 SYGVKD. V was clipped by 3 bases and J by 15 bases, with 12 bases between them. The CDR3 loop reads CAISDLVSAYF. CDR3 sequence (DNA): TGTGCCATCAGTGACTTGGTTAGTGCGTACTTC.

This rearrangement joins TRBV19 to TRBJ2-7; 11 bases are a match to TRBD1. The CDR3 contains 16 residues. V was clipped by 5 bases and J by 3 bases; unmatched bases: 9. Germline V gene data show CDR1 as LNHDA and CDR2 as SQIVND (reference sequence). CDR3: CASSSRPGQGDYEQYF. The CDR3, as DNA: TGTGCCAGTAGTTCTCGTCCGGGACAGGGGGACTACGAGCAGTACTTC. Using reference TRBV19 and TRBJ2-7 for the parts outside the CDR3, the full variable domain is DGGITQSPKYLFRKEGQNVTLSCEQNLNHDAMYWYRQDPGQGLRLIYYSQIVNDFQKGDIAEGYSVSREKKESFPLTVTSAQKNPTAFYLCASSSRPGQGDYEQYFGPGTRLTVT.

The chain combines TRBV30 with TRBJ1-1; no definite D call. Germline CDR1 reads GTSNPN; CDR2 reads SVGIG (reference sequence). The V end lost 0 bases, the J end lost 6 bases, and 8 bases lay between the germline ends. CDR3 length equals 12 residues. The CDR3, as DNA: TGTGCCTGGAGTGTACAAATTTCTGAAGCTTTCTTT. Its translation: CAWSVQISEAFF.

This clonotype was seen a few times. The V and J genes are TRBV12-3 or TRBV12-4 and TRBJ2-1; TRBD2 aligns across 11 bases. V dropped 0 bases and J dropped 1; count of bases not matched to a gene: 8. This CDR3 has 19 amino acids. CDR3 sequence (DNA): TGTGCCAGCAGTTTAGCGCGTAGGGGACTAGCGGCATCCTACAATGAGCAGTTCTTC. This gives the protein CASSLARRGLAASYNEQFF.

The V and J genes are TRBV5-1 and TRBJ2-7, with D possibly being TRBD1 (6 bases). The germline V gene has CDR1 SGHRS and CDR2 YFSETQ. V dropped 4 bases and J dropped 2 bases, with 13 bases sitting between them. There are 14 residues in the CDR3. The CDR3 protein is CASSGTTGTYEQYF. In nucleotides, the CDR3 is TGCGCCAGCAGCGGAACCACAGGGACCTACGAGCAGTACTTC. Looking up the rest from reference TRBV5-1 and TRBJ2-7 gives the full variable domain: KAGVTQTPRYLIKTRGQQVTLSCSPISGHRSVSWYQQTPGQGLQFLFEYFSETQRNKGNFPGRFSGRQFSNSRSEMNVSTLELGDSALYLCASSGTTGTYEQYFGPGTRLTVT.

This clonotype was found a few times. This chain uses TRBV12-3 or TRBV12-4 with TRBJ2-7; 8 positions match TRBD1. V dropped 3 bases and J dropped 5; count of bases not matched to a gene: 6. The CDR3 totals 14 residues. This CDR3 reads CASSFGTGANEQYF. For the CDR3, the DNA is TGTGCCAGCAGTTTCGGGACAGGAGCAAACGAGCAGTACTTC.

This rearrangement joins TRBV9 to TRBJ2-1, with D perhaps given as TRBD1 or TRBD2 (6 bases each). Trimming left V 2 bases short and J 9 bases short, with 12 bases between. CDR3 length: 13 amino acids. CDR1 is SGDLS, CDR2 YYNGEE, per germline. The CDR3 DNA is TGTGCCAGCAGCGTCGCCGGGGGCCGTGAGCAGTTCTTC. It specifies CASSVAGGREQFF.

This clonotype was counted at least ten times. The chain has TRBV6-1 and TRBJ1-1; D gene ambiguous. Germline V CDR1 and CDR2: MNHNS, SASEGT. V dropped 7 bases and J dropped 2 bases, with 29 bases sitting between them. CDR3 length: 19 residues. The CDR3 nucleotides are TGTGCCAGCATTGGCAGAACAGTTCTCCACGTCAGTCAAAACACTGAAGCTTTCTTT. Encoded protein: CASIGRTVLHVSQNTEAFF.

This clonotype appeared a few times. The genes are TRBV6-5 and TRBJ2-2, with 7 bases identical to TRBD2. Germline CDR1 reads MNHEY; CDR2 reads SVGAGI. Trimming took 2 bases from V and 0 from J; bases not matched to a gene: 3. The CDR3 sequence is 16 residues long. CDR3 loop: CASSYQGLTNTGELFF. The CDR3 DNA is TGTGCCAGCAGTTACCAGGGACTAACGAACACCGGGGAGCTGTTTTTT.

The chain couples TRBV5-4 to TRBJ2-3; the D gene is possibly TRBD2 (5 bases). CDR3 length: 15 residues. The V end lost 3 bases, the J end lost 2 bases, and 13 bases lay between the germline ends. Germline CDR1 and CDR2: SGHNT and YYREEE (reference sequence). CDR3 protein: CASSSRTGNTDTQYF. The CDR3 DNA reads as TGTGCCAGCAGCTCCCGGACTGGAAACACAGATACGCAGTATTTT.

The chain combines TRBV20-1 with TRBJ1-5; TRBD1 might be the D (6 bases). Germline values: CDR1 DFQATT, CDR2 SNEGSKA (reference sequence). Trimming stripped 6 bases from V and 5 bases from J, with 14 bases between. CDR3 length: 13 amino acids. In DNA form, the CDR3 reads TGCAGTGCAACGCAGGGGTTGGATCAGCCCCAGCATTTT. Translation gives CSATQGLDQPQHF.

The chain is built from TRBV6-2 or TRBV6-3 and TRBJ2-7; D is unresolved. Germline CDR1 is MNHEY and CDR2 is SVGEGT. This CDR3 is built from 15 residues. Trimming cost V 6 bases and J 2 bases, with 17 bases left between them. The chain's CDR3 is CASSRPRGGPYEQYF. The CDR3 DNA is TGTGCCAGCAGCCGCCCCCGCGGCGGCCCCTACGAGCAGTACTTC.

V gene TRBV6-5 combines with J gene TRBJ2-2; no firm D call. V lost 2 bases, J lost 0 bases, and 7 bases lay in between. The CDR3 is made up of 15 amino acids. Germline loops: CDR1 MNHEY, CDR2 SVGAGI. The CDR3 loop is CASSYAPSNTGELFF. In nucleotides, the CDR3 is TGTGCCAGCAGTTACGCACCGTCGAACACCGGGGAGCTGTTTTTT.

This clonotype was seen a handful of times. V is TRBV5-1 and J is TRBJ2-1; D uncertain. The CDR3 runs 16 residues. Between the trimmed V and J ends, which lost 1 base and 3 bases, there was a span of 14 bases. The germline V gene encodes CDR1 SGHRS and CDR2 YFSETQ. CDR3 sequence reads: CASSLNSRRNYNEQFF. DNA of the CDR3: TGCGCCAGCAGCTTGAATTCCCGACGGAACTACAATGAGCAGTTCTTC. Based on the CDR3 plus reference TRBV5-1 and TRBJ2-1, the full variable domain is KAGVTQTPRYLIKTRGQQVTLSCSPISGHRSVSWYQQTPGQGLQFLFEYFSETQRNKGNFPGRFSGRQFSNSRSEMNVSTLELGDSALYLCASSLNSRRNYNEQFFGPGTRLTVL.

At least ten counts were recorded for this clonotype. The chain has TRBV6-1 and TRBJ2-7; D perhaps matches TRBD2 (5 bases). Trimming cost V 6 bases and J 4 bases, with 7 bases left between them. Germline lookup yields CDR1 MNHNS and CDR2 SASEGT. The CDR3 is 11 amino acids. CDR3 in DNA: TGTGCCAGCAGCGGACTGTACGAGCAGTACTTC. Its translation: CASSGLYEQYF.

As DNA, the CDR3 is TGTGCCAGCAGCCAAGAGCATGGAAACACCATATATTTT. Translation: CASSQEHGNTIYF. The rearrangement uses TRBV3-1 and TRBJ1-3; D call uncertain. This CDR3 has 13 residues. The V gene's germline CDR1 is LGHDT and CDR2 YNNKEL (reference sequence). V lost 0 bases and J lost 3, with 3 bases in between. Filled out from reference TRBV3-1 and TRBJ1-3, the complete variable domain reads DTAVSQTPKYLVTQMGNDKSIKCEQNLGHDTMYWYKQDSKKFLKIMFSYNNKELIINETVPNRFSPKSPDKAHLNLHINSLELGDSAVYFCASSQEHGNTIYFGEGSWLTVV.

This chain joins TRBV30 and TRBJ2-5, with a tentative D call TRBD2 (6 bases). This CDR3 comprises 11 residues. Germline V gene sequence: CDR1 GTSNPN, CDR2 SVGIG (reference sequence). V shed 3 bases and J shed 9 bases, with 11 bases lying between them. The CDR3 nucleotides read TGTGCCTGGAGAATAGCGGCGGCCCAGTACTTC. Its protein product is CAWRIAAAQYF.

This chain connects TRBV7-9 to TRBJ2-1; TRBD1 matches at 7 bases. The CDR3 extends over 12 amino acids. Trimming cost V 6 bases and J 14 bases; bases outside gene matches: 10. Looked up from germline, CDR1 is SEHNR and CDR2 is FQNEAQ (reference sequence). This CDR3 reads CASSTDRAGKFF. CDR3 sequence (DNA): TGTGCCAGCAGTACAGACAGGGCTGGGAAGTTCTTC.

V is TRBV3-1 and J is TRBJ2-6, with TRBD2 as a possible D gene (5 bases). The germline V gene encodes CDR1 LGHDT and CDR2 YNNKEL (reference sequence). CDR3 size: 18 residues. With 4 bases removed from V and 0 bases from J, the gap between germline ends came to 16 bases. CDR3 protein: CASSPIRGDASGANVLTF. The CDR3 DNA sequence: TGTGCCAGCAGCCCTATTCGGGGAGATGCCTCTGGGGCCAACGTCCTGACTTTC.

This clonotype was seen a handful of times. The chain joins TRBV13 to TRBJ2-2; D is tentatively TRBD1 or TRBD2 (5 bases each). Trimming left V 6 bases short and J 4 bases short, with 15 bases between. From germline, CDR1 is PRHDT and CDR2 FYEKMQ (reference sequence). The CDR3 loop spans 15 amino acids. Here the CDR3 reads CASSPGTHLTGELFF. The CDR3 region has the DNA TGTGCCAGCAGTCCAGGGACCCATCTCACCGGGGAGCTGTTTTTT.

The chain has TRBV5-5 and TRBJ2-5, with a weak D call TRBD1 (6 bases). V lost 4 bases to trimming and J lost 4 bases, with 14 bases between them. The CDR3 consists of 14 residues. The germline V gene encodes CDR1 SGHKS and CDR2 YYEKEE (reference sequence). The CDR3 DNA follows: TGTGCCAGCAGCCCCCCCAGGGGTGGAGAGACCCAGTACTTC. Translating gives CASSPPRGGETQYF. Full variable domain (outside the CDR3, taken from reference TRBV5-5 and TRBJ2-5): DAGVTQSPTHLIKTRGQQVTLRCSPISGHKSVSWYQQVLGQGPQFIFQYYEKEERGRGNFPDRFSARQFPNYSSELNVNALLLGDSALYLCASSPPRGGETQYFGPGTRLLVL.

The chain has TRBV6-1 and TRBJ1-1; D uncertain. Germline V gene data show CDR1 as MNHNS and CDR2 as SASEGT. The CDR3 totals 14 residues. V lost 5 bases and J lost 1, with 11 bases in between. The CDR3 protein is CASSPRVENTEAFF. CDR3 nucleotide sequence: TGTGCCAGCAGTCCCCGCGTGGAGAACACTGAAGCTTTCTTT.